This passage covers 7 T cell receptor beta chains from one sample sequenced in a study of shared clonotypes between healthy human individuals. Only CD45RO-negative cells positively selected for CCR7 counted as naive CD8 cells, so terminally differentiated effector memory CD45RA+ cells were excluded. Data came from immunoSEQ multiplex PCR; TCRdb stores just in-frame clones and leaves some out. Of over 2,000,000 clones listed, roughly 95% are singletons. What was sequenced was naive CD8+ T cells from PBMCs. The receptors here all came from a man younger than 35 in good health. Some clones in this sample may be carry-over from other donors' samples.

The gene calls are TRBV4-2 and TRBJ2-7; 11 nucleotides agree with TRBD2. J gave up 0 bases and V 2 bases, and 6 bases lay outside the gene matches. Germline V gives CDR1 LGHNA, CDR2 YNFKEQ. CDR3 length equals 17 residues. The CDR3: CASSQLAGGLLSYEQYF. The CDR3 DNA reads TGTGCCAGCAGCCAACTAGCGGGAGGTCTGCTCTCCTACGAGCAGTACTTC.

J is TRBJ1-2 and V is TRBV27, with D maybe TRBD1 (5 bases). Trimming removed 3 bases at V and 7 bases at J, with 15 bases between. Germline CDR1 is MNHEY and CDR2 is SMNVEV (reference sequence). The CDR3 loop spans 14 amino acids. DNA of the CDR3: TGTGCCAGCAGTTTGGGAGGGGAGTATACTGGCTACACCTTC. It yields the protein CASSLGGEYTGYTF.

The CDR3 here is CASSQGGLADTQYF. The CDR3, as DNA: TGTGCCAGCAGCCAAGGGGGACTAGCAGATACGCAGTATTTT. The J gene is TRBJ2-3, the V gene TRBV4-2; TRBD2 matches 8 bases. The germline V gene encodes CDR1 LGHNA and CDR2 YNFKEQ. With V trimmed by 1 base and J by 4 bases, 1 base remained unmatched. The CDR3 length is 14 residues.

This sequence joins TRBV7-2 and TRBJ2-1, with TRBD2 matching 11 bases. V shed 3 bases and J 1 base; nucleotides not matched to a gene: 5. CDR3 length: 17 amino acids. The germline V gene has CDR1 SGHTA and CDR2 FQGNSA. DNA of the CDR3: TGTGCCAGCAGCTTTCCACTAGCGGGAGAATCCTACAATGAGCAGTTCTTC. It yields the protein CASSFPLAGESYNEQFF.

The chain recombines TRBV11-1 with TRBJ1-1, with D hard to call. The germline gives CDR1 SGHAT, CDR2 FQDESV (reference sequence). Trimming left V 5 bases short and J 5 bases short, with 12 bases between. The CDR3 contains 13 residues. CDR3 protein: CASSTRGGTEAFF. The DNA of the CDR3 is TGTGCCAGCAGCACCCGGGGAGGGACTGAAGCTTTCTTT.

The CDR3 loop reads CASSPIAADFTDTQYF. The CDR3, as DNA: TGTGCCAGCAGCCCCATAGCGGCAGACTTCACAGATACGCAGTATTTT. The chain links TRBV7-9 to TRBJ2-3; maybe TRBD2 (6 bases). This CDR3 is 16 amino acids long. From germline, CDR1 is SEHNR and CDR2 FQNEAQ (reference sequence). V lost 5 bases and J 2 bases, leaving 17 bases between the germline ends.

The CDR3 protein is CASSPKDRWGEQYF. The CDR3 bases are TGTGCCAGCAGCCCCAAAGACAGGTGGGGCGAGCAGTACTTC. J is TRBJ2-7 and V is TRBV27, with a possible D match to TRBD1 (6 bases). Per the germline V gene, CDR1 is MNHEY and CDR2 is SMNVEV (reference sequence). The CDR3 is 14 amino acids. V dropped 6 bases and J dropped 6 bases, with 18 bases sitting between them.